These 28 T cell receptor beta chains originate from one sample sequenced in a study of CD8 T cells in ankylosing spondylitis (dated by TCRdb to about 2017). The library was obtained by 5' RACE. TCRdb lists the instrument as Illumina HiSeq 2500. TCRdb reworked the public reads: Q25 trimming with fastp, MiXCR clone assembly, productive beta chains retained. Here each entry gathers all rows of one CDR3 protein and keeps the most common genes and DNA. In this sample the table shows around 250,000 distinct CDR3 sequences, roughly 32% of which occur a single time. The ten most abundant clones make up about 4.2% of the sample. The sample taken for sequencing was blood, either unsorted or a sorted T cell fraction (not recorded which). Receptor source: a male donor with ankylosing spondylitis or in good health (not recorded which).

This clonotype came up many times. The CDR3, as DNA: TGTGCCACCCAAAGGAGCGGGGGGCAAGGAGATACGCAGTATTTT. Encoded protein: CATQRSGGQGDTQYF. The rearrangement uses TRBV6-4 and TRBJ2-3; TRBD2 agrees at 9 bases. V dropped 10 bases and J dropped 5; count of bases not matched to a gene: 13. Germline loops: CDR1 MRHNA, CDR2 SNTAGT. The CDR3 contains 15 residues.

J is TRBJ1-1 and V is TRBV10-3; D is unresolved. Trimming removed 3 bases from V and 0 bases from J, with 14 bases in between. Per germline, CDR1 ENHRY and CDR2 SYGVKD. CDR3 length: 16 residues. CDR3 in amino acids: CAISDVAELMNTEAFF. The CDR3, as DNA: TGTGCCATCAGTGACGTAGCCGAGCTCATGAACACTGAAGCTTTCTTT.

V gene TRBV7-2 combines with J gene TRBJ2-1; 7 bases are shared with TRBD1. The germline V gene has CDR1 SGHTA and CDR2 FQGNSA. This CDR3 comprises 15 residues. Losses at the gene ends were 5 bases for V and 4 bases for J; bases not matched to a gene: 8. The DNA of the CDR3 is TGTGCCAGCAGCCGAACCGGGACAGAATACAATGAGCAGTTCTTC. Amino acids: CASSRTGTEYNEQFF.

This clonotype has only a few counts. The V call is TRBV20-1, the J call TRBJ2-5; TRBD1 matches at 7 bases. Germline V gene lookup returns CDR1 DFQATT and CDR2 SNEGSKA (reference sequence). CDR3 length: 16 amino acids. Losses at the gene ends were 6 bases for V and 1 base for J; bases not matched to a gene: 14. The CDR3 DNA sequence: TGCAGTGCGCCGACTCGGGACAGACGATTCCAAGAGACCCAGTACTTC. It yields the protein CSAPTRDRRFQETQYF.

V is TRBV10-3 and J is TRBJ2-7; D is unresolved. The CDR3 is 16 amino acids. Germline CDR1 and CDR2: ENHRY and SYGVKD. Trimming stripped 4 bases from V and 3 bases from J, with 19 bases between. The CDR3 reads CAISASADGPDYEQYF. The CDR3 DNA reads as TGTGCCATCAGTGCCTCGGCCGACGGACCGGACTACGAGCAGTACTTC.

This clonotype has a handful of counts. The rearrangement uses TRBV5-6 and TRBJ2-2; D is perhaps TRBD1 (6 bases). The V gene's germline CDR1 is SGHDT and CDR2 YYEEEE. V was trimmed by 0 bases and J by 6 bases, leaving 12 bases between them. The CDR3 spans 15 residues. CDR3 sequence (DNA): TGTGCCAGCAGCTTGGGACAGGTTATCCCCGGGGAGCTGTTTTTT. The encoded protein is CASSLGQVIPGELFF.

Many counts were recorded for this clonotype. This chain uses TRBV6-1 with TRBJ2-1, with D possibly TRBD1 on 6 matching bases. V lost 7 bases and J 9 bases, leaving 16 bases between the germline ends. The germline V gene has CDR1 MNHNS and CDR2 SASEGT. The CDR3 extends over 13 amino acids. CDR3 DNA: TGTGCCAGCAACGGGCAGGGGCGTGCTGAGCAGTTCTTC. It specifies CASNGQGRAEQFF.

The rearrangement uses TRBV20-1 and TRBJ1-2; D not resolved. The V gene lost 4 bases and the J gene lost 4 bases, with 13 bases spanning the gap. The CDR3 extends over 13 amino acids. Looked up from germline, CDR1 is DFQATT and CDR2 is SNEGSKA (reference sequence). Here the CDR3 DNA reads TGCAGTGCTAAGGGAGCTACAGTCTATGGCTACACCTTC. Protein: CSAKGATVYGYTF.

The V gene is TRBV20-1, the J gene TRBJ2-5; 7 nucleotides line up with TRBD1. The CDR3 is 13 amino acids. CDR1 and CDR2 (germline): DFQATT, SNEGSKA (reference sequence). J lost 4 bases, V lost 5 bases, and 7 bases had no gene match. The CDR3, as DNA: TGCAGTGCTCGTAGACAGGGCCCAGAGACCCAGTACTTC. Protein: CSARRQGPETQYF.

The V gene is TRBV4-1, the J gene TRBJ2-3, with D perhaps TRBD1 or TRBD2 (6 bases each). The CDR3 has 15 residues. Trimming took off 4 bases at V and 2 bases at J, with 13 bases between the two ends. CDR1 is MGHRA, CDR2 YSYEKL, per germline. DNA for the CDR3: TGCGCCAGCAGCCTCGAAGGGGGGCACACAGATACGCAGTATTTT. The encoded protein is CASSLEGGHTDTQYF.

The V call is TRBV15, the J call TRBJ1-5; TRBD1 might be the D (5 bases). Trimming stripped 4 bases from V and 2 bases from J, with 9 bases between. The CDR3 runs to 14 residues. CDR1 and CDR2 from the germline V gene are LNHNV and YYDKDF (reference sequence). The CDR3 coding sequence is TGTGCCACCAGCACGGAGGGGCGCAATCAGCCCCAGCATTTT. Translation: CATSTEGRNQPQHF.

The chain links TRBV3-1 to TRBJ2-7; D not certain. The CDR3 has 13 amino acids. Germline V gene sequence: CDR1 LGHDT, CDR2 YNNKEL (reference sequence). Trimming removed 1 base from V and 3 bases from J, with 7 bases in between. CDR3 coding DNA: TGTGCCAGCAGCCAAGGACACATCTACGAGCAGTACTTC. Protein sequence: CASSQGHIYEQYF.

The genes are TRBV30 and TRBJ2-3; D is unclear. This CDR3 contains 16 residues. The V and J ends lost 0 bases and 1 base respectively, with 14 bases between them. CDR1 is GTSNPN and CDR2 is SVGIG in the germline V gene (reference sequence). The CDR3, as DNA: TGTGCCTGGAGTGTGCGGTCTCCAACTGGCACAGATACGCAGTATTTT. Translated, it gives CAWSVRSPTGTDTQYF.

The chain employs TRBV6-5 and TRBJ1-6; D ambiguous. Trimming took 5 bases from V and 4 from J, leaving 9 bases between them. This CDR3 has 14 amino acids. Germline V CDR1 and CDR2: MNHEY, SVGAGI. Here the CDR3 DNA reads TGTGCCAGCAGTACTGACGGATATAATTCACCCCTCCACTTT. Protein product: CASSTDGYNSPLHF.

A few counts support this clonotype. V gene TRBV6-2 or TRBV6-3 combines with J gene TRBJ2-6; D is ambiguous. The germline V and J ends were trimmed by 2 bases and 2 bases, with 4 bases remaining between them. CDR3 size: 14 residues. Germline CDR1 reads MNHEY; CDR2 reads SVGEGT. In DNA form, the CDR3 reads TGTGCCAGCAGTTACAGGGCTGGGGCCAACGTCCTGACTTTC. Protein: CASSYRAGANVLTF.

At least ten counts were recorded for this clonotype. V usage is TRBV12-3 or TRBV12-4 and J usage is TRBJ2-7; TRBD1 might be the D (5 bases). V lost 1 base to trimming and J lost 2 bases, with 6 bases between them. The length of the CDR3 is 13 residues. DNA of the CDR3: TGTGCCAGCAGTTTAGAGGGGACCTACGAGCAGTACTTC. The encoded protein is CASSLEGTYEQYF.

This chain uses TRBV12-3 or TRBV12-4 with TRBJ2-7; D ambiguous. The CDR3 extends over 12 amino acids. V shed 6 bases and J shed 6 bases, with 12 bases lying between them. The CDR3 coding sequence is TGTGCCAGCAGCCCGTTGTCTGGCGAGCAGTACTTC. It encodes CASSPLSGEQYF.

This chain joins TRBV12-3 or TRBV12-4 and TRBJ2-5; D not resolved. Trimming took 1 base from V and 5 from J, leaving 8 bases between them. The CDR3 is made up of 13 amino acids. In nucleotides, the CDR3 is TGTGCCAGCAGTTTAGGATCCGCGGAGACCCAGTACTTC. Translated, it gives CASSLGSAETQYF.

This chain connects TRBV20-1 to TRBJ2-3, with D possibly TRBD2 on 5 matching bases. This CDR3 is built from 16 residues. V dropped 6 bases and J dropped 0 bases, with 19 bases sitting between them. Germline CDR1 is DFQATT and CDR2 is SNEGSKA (reference sequence). CDR3 DNA: TGCAGTGCCCTAGGGAGTGGGTGGACTAGCACAGATACGCAGTATTTT. It encodes CSALGSGWTSTDTQYF.

In this sample, this clonotype turned up a few times. The rearrangement joins TRBV6-2 or TRBV6-3 to TRBJ2-5; D ambiguous. The ends were cut back, 5 bases at V and 2 bases at J, with 6 bases in the middle. The CDR3 totals 12 residues. Germline V gene lookup returns CDR1 MNHEY and CDR2 SVGEGT. The chain's CDR3 is CASSELQETQYF. The CDR3 DNA is TGTGCCAGCAGTGAGCTTCAAGAGACCCAGTACTTC.

This clonotype was recorded a few times. The rearrangement links TRBV20-1 to TRBJ2-5; unclear D gene. CDR3 size: 13 residues. V was shortened by 2 bases and J by 0 bases, with 7 bases between the two germline ends. From germline, CDR1 is DFQATT and CDR2 SNEGSKA (reference sequence). The CDR3 DNA reads TGCAGTGCTAGAACTTCGTACCAAGAGACCCAGTACTTC. This encodes CSARTSYQETQYF.

In this sample, this clonotype turned up once. The rearrangement links TRBV3-1 to TRBJ1-2; no firm D call. V was cut by 0 bases and J by 6 bases, with 11 bases left in between. The CDR3 totals 14 residues. The germline V gene has CDR1 LGHDT and CDR2 YNNKEL (reference sequence). CDR3 in amino acids: CASSQEISGHGYTF. Here the CDR3 DNA reads TGTGCCAGCAGCCAAGAAATCTCCGGCCATGGCTACACCTTC.

CDR3 DNA sequence: TGTGCCAGCAGCCAACTCGGCCCAAAGGCGGATGAAAAACTGTTTTTT. This sequence encodes CASSQLGPKADEKLFF. This chain links TRBV14 with TRBJ1-4, with no clear D. There are 16 residues in the CDR3. Trimming removed 2 bases at V and 6 bases at J, with 16 bases between. The germline gives CDR1 SGHDN, CDR2 FVKESK.

The chain uses TRBV10-3 and TRBJ2-2; 12 positions agree with TRBD1. V shed 6 bases, J shed 5 bases, and the junction held 7 bases outside the gene matches. Germline V gene lookup returns CDR1 ENHRY and CDR2 SYGVKD. This CDR3 has 16 amino acids. DNA for the CDR3: TGTGCCATCAGGGACCGGGACAGGGGGCAAACCGGGGAGCTGTTTTTT. This gives the protein CAIRDRDRGQTGELFF.

V gene TRBV20-1 combines with J gene TRBJ2-1, with D perhaps matching TRBD2 (6 bases). Trimming stripped 3 bases from V and 9 bases from J, with 21 bases between. Germline lookup yields CDR1 DFQATT and CDR2 SNEGSKA (reference sequence). CDR3 size: 15 residues. Written as DNA, the CDR3 is TGCAGTGCTAGCCCCTTGGACACCTCGGGGGTTGAGCAGTTCTTC. Its protein product is CSASPLDTSGVEQFF.

This clonotype was detected a few times. This sequence joins TRBV4-1 and TRBJ2-1, with 7 positions matching TRBD1. Germline CDR1 MGHRA, CDR2 YSYEKL. V lost 2 bases and J lost 6; bases outside the gene matches: 10. This CDR3 is 16 amino acids long. This chain's CDR3 is CASSQPRSGGGNEQFF. The CDR3 DNA sequence: TGCGCCAGCAGCCAACCGCGGTCAGGGGGTGGCAATGAGCAGTTCTTC.

This clonotype was seen only a few times. This rearrangement joins TRBV11-2 to TRBJ2-1, with D perhaps given as TRBD1 or TRBD2 (7 bases each). Germline lookup yields CDR1 SGHAT and CDR2 FQNNGV. The CDR3 loop spans 16 amino acids. V was pared by 5 bases and J by 3 bases, with 17 bases between. CDR3 nucleotide sequence: TGTGCCAGCAGCCCGGCAGGGGGGGTCCGCTACAATGAGCAGTTCTTC. Its protein is CASSPAGGVRYNEQFF.

This clonotype was seen just once. The chain combines TRBV20-1 with TRBJ2-5; tentatively, D is TRBD1 (6 bases). This CDR3 contains 18 residues. Germline CDR1 is DFQATT and CDR2 is SNEGSKA (reference sequence). Trimming left V 6 bases short and J 2 bases short, with 28 bases between. The chain's CDR3 is CSAETLTGTGWGQETQYF. In nucleotides, the CDR3 is TGCAGTGCCGAAACACTTACTGGAACAGGGTGGGGACAAGAGACCCAGTACTTC.